The 32 T cell receptor beta chains below all came from one sample that was sequenced in a study of patients and donors after allogeneic stem cell transplantation. TCRdb re-derived calls from the RT-PCR reads in MiXCR, one entry per CDR3 protein. The sample shows approximately 160,000 distinct CDR3 sequences, about 32% of them seen only once. Material: blood, either unsorted or a sorted T cell fraction (not recorded which). The receptors were gathered from a human donor who was either an allogeneic HSCT recipient or a stem cell or donor lymphocyte infusion donor (not recorded which). It is not recorded whose cells these are; they may come from a transplant donor.

The chain uses TRBV15 and TRBJ1-5; 8 positions agree with TRBD1. CDR1 and CDR2 (germline): LNHNV, YYDKDF (reference sequence). The V segment lost 10 bases and the J segment 2 bases; nucleotides outside the gene matches: 10. The CDR3 extends over 15 amino acids. CDR3 sequence reads: CAISRDRLGNQPQHF. CDR3 coding DNA: TGTGCCATAAGTCGGGACAGGTTAGGCAATCAGCCCCAGCATTTT.

This sequence joins TRBV6-2 or TRBV6-3 and TRBJ2-1; D not resolved. The CDR3 runs 14 residues. V lost 1 base and J 8 bases, leaving 12 bases between the germline ends. The germline CDR1 and CDR2 sequences are MNHEY and SVGEGT. The CDR3: CASSYFRQFHEQFF. In DNA, the CDR3 is TGTGCCAGCAGTTACTTTAGGCAGTTCCATGAGCAGTTCTTC.

V and J are TRBV15 and TRBJ1-4, with D maybe TRBD1 (5 bases). Trimming pared 5 bases from V and 4 bases from J, leaving 14 bases between. The CDR3 extends over 15 amino acids. Germline loops: CDR1 LNHNV, CDR2 YYDKDF (reference sequence). The CDR3 DNA reads TGTGCCACCAGCTCCTCAGGGTTTGGTAATGAAAAACTGTTTTTT. Amino acid sequence: CATSSSGFGNEKLFF.

The gene calls are TRBV10-3 and TRBJ1-5; D is possibly TRBD1 (6 bases). CDR1 is ENHRY, CDR2 SYGVKD, per germline. V lost 10 bases and J 3 bases, leaving 13 bases between the germline ends. There are 13 residues in the CDR3. CDR3 sequence: CATALGANQPQHF. The CDR3 DNA is TGTGCCACCGCATTGGGGGCCAATCAGCCCCAGCATTTT.

This clonotype was recorded at least ten times. The V and J genes are TRBV12-3 or TRBV12-4 and TRBJ1-5; maybe TRBD1 (6 bases). V was pared by 8 bases and J by 4 bases, with 15 bases between. CDR3 length: 14 residues. CDR3 protein: CASGQGPQNQPQHF. The CDR3, as DNA: TGTGCCAGCGGGCAGGGGCCGCAAAATCAGCCCCAGCATTTT.

In the case of this clonotype: This sequence may be a read error, since a much larger clone differs from it by one base. The genes are TRBV20-1 and TRBJ1-5; D unresolved. The CDR3 is made up of 13 amino acids. Trimming removed 1 base from V and 0 bases from J, with 4 bases in between. Germline V gene lookup returns CDR1 DFQATT and CDR2 SNEGSKA (reference sequence). This CDR3 is CSARVYSNQPQHF. In nucleotides, the CDR3 is TGCAGTGCTAGAGTGTATAGCAATCAGCCCCAGCATTTT.

This chain connects TRBV11-1 to TRBJ1-1; D gene ambiguous. V gave up 2 bases and J gave up 2 bases, with 9 bases separating them. Germline values: CDR1 SGHAT, CDR2 FQDESV (reference sequence). This CDR3 spans 14 amino acids. CDR3 nucleotide sequence: TGTGCCAGCAGCTTATTCGCCGGAAACACTGAAGCTTTCTTT. Its protein product is CASSLFAGNTEAFF.

This clonotype was counted between two and nine times. The genes are TRBV7-2 and TRBJ2-5; TRBD2 aligns across 7 bases. J was trimmed by 5 bases and V by 1 base; bases with no gene match: 7. The CDR3 is made up of 15 amino acids. Germline lookup yields CDR1 SGHTA and CDR2 FQGNSA. CDR3 DNA sequence: TGTGCCAGCAGCTTAGTCGGGCTAGCGGCGGAGACCCAGTACTTC. Its translation: CASSLVGLAAETQYF.

This clonotype was seen more than once but under ten times. The V call is TRBV5-1, the J call TRBJ1-1; D uncertain. The CDR3 extends over 15 amino acids. The V end lost 0 bases, the J end lost 1 base, and 10 bases lay between the germline ends. Germline-derived CDR1 and CDR2 are SGHRS and YFSETQ. The CDR3 sequence: CASSLESLENTEAFF. CDR3 nucleotides: TGCGCCAGCAGCTTGGAATCCCTAGAGAACACTGAAGCTTTCTTT. Based on the CDR3 plus reference TRBV5-1 and TRBJ1-1, the full variable domain is KAGVTQTPRYLIKTRGQQVTLSCSPISGHRSVSWYQQTPGQGLQFLFEYFSETQRNKGNFPGRFSGRQFSNSRSEMNVSTLELGDSALYLCASSLESLENTEAFFGQGTRLTVV.

V gene TRBV5-1 combines with J gene TRBJ2-1; TRBD2 is a possible D gene (6 bases). The ends were cut back, 0 bases at V and 4 bases at J, with 14 bases in the middle. CDR3 length: 16 amino acids. In germline, CDR1 is SGHRS, CDR2 YFSETQ. The CDR3 sequence: CASSLGSAGAYNEQFF. CDR3 nucleotides: TGCGCCAGCAGCTTGGGGTCAGCGGGCGCTTACAATGAGCAGTTCTTC.

Only a few counts were recorded for this clonotype. The chain couples TRBV3-1 to TRBJ2-7, with a weak D call TRBD1 (6 bases). Germline V CDR1 and CDR2: LGHDT, YNNKEL (reference sequence). The CDR3 has 13 amino acids. V was pared by 2 bases and J by 6 bases, with 11 bases between. The CDR3: CASSQQGTSEQYF. For the CDR3, the DNA is TGTGCCAGCAGCCAACAGGGGACGAGCGAGCAGTACTTC.

The chain is built from TRBV7-6 and TRBJ2-1; 7 bases align to TRBD2. V was clipped by 5 bases and J by 4 bases; unmatched bases: 8. This CDR3 is built from 15 residues. Germline loops: CDR1 SGHVS, CDR2 FNYEAQ. CDR3 loop: CASSRFGSGYNEQFF. CDR3 DNA: TGTGCCAGCAGCCGTTTTGGTAGCGGGTACAATGAGCAGTTCTTC.

This chain joins TRBV5-1 and TRBJ2-5; TRBD2 matches 9 bases. This CDR3 comprises 14 residues. The J segment lost 5 bases and the V segment lost 4 bases, leaving 6 bases of the junction unmatched. Germline V gene data show CDR1 as SGHRS and CDR2 as YFSETQ. Here the CDR3 reads CASSPLAGVETQYF. In DNA, the CDR3 is TGCGCCAGCAGCCCTTTAGCGGGAGTCGAGACCCAGTACTTC.

The sample holds a few counts of this clonotype. This chain links TRBV5-1 with TRBJ2-2; tentative D call: TRBD1 (6 bases). The V and J ends lost 4 bases and 5 bases respectively, with 18 bases between them. Germline assignment: CDR1 SGHRS and CDR2 YFSETQ. The CDR3 extends over 16 amino acids. In DNA, the CDR3 is TGCGCCAGCAGCCTCTCCCGGGACAAGCTGACCGGGGAGCTGTTTTTT. Translating it yields CASSLSRDKLTGELFF.

Only a few counts were recorded for this clonotype. The V call is TRBV5-1, the J call TRBJ1-6, with unresolved D. The CDR3 consists of 14 residues. CDR1 and CDR2 (germline): SGHRS, YFSETQ. Trimming left V 4 bases short and J 9 bases short, with 14 bases between. The CDR3 spells CASSAFDLFSPLHF. Here the CDR3 DNA reads TGCGCCAGCAGCGCGTTCGATTTGTTTTCACCCCTCCACTTT. The full variable domain, with the rest looked up from reference TRBV5-1 and TRBJ1-6, is KAGVTQTPRYLIKTRGQQVTLSCSPISGHRSVSWYQQTPGQGLQFLFEYFSETQRNKGNFPGRFSGRQFSNSRSEMNVSTLELGDSALYLCASSAFDLFSPLHFGNGTRLTVT.

This clonotype was seen a few times. The V gene is TRBV5-1, the J gene TRBJ2-7; TRBD2 agrees at 9 bases. Germline V gives CDR1 SGHRS, CDR2 YFSETQ. V lost 4 bases to trimming and J lost 0 bases; unmatched junction nucleotides: 2. The CDR3 covers 14 residues. The CDR3 region is CASSPLAGSYEQYF. CDR3 DNA: TGCGCCAGCAGCCCACTAGCGGGCTCCTACGAGCAGTACTTC.

The chain combines TRBV3-1 with TRBJ2-5; D is undetermined. Germline V gene sequence: CDR1 LGHDT, CDR2 YNNKEL (reference sequence). V was shortened by 0 bases and J by 7 bases, with 9 bases between the two germline ends. CDR3 size: 13 residues. The CDR3 spells CASSQDRQMTQYF. CDR3 DNA: TGTGCCAGCAGCCAAGATCGGCAAATGACCCAGTACTTC.

This clonotype was recorded many times. For the CDR3, the DNA is TGTGCCAGCAGCCGAAGTAGAGGGGAGAACACTGAAGCTTTCTTT. Its translation is CASSRSRGENTEAFF. The chain employs TRBV12-3 or TRBV12-4 and TRBJ1-1, with D possibly matching TRBD1 (5 bases). Trimming took 6 bases from V and 1 from J, leaving 15 bases between them. The CDR3 spans 15 residues.

This clonotype was counted ten times or more. The chain couples TRBV5-1 to TRBJ1-4; D is unclear. The CDR3 sequence is 15 residues long. Per the germline V gene, CDR1 is SGHRS and CDR2 is YFSETQ. Trimming left V 0 bases short and J 0 bases short, with 6 bases between. The chain's CDR3 is CASSLDPATNEKLFF. The CDR3 bases are TGCGCCAGCAGCTTGGACCCAGCAACTAATGAAAAACTGTTTTTT.

The chain combines TRBV2 with TRBJ2-2; no reliable D call. The germline V gene has CDR1 SNHLY and CDR2 FYNNEI. The CDR3 is made up of 13 amino acids. Trimming stripped 4 bases from V and 0 bases from J, with 3 bases between. In nucleotides, the CDR3 is TGTGCCAGCAGTGCTACGAACACCGGGGAGCTGTTTTTT. Amino acid sequence: CASSATNTGELFF.

J is TRBJ1-4 and V is TRBV2; D is ambiguous. Trimming took off 3 bases at V and 4 bases at J, with 9 bases between the two ends. CDR1 SNHLY and CDR2 FYNNEI come from the germline V gene. This CDR3 has 14 residues. CDR3 in amino acids: CASSESTSNEKLFF. The CDR3 DNA is TGTGCCAGCAGTGAGAGTACCAGTAATGAAAAACTGTTTTTT.

This clonotype was seen a handful of times. The chain is built from TRBV5-1 and TRBJ2-1; 7 bases are a match to TRBD2. CDR1 and CDR2 (germline): SGHRS, YFSETQ. Germline trimming cut 4 bases from V and 7 bases from J; bases unmatched to any gene: 11. The CDR3 is 15 residues long. The CDR3 loop reads CASSILAGVDNEQFF. In DNA form, the CDR3 reads TGCGCCAGCAGCATATTAGCGGGCGTAGATAATGAGCAGTTCTTC. Full variable domain (missing parts from reference TRBV5-1 and TRBJ2-1): KAGVTQTPRYLIKTRGQQVTLSCSPISGHRSVSWYQQTPGQGLQFLFEYFSETQRNKGNFPGRFSGRQFSNSRSEMNVSTLELGDSALYLCASSILAGVDNEQFFGPGTRLTVL.

The chain uses TRBV27 and TRBJ2-2; no reliable D call. Germline CDR1 is MNHEY and CDR2 is SMNVEV (reference sequence). V was cut by 9 bases and J by 6 bases, with 17 bases left in between. The CDR3 is 14 residues long. The CDR3 DNA reads TGTGCCAGTCTACCCGGCAGCCAGGCCGGGGAGCTGTTTTTT. As protein: CASLPGSQAGELFF.

V is TRBV18 and J is TRBJ1-1; D not resolved. Per germline, CDR1 KGHSH and CDR2 LQKENI. Trimming left V 1 base short and J 0 bases short, with 6 bases between. The CDR3 consists of 14 residues. DNA for the CDR3: TGTGCCAGCTCACCACAGGATCTGAACACTGAAGCTTTCTTT. Translated, it gives CASSPQDLNTEAFF.

This sequence joins TRBV28 and TRBJ2-7; maybe TRBD1 (6 bases). Germline values: CDR1 MDHEN, CDR2 SYDVKM. This CDR3 has 14 amino acids. V was cut by 5 bases and J by 3 bases, with 14 bases left in between. CDR3 sequence (DNA): TGTGCCAGCAGTCCCCCGGACAGAGACTACGAGCAGTACTTC. This translates into CASSPPDRDYEQYF.

The chain has TRBV10-3 and TRBJ2-3; TRBD1 or TRBD2 may be the D gene (5 bases each). V lost 8 bases and J lost 6, with 9 bases in between. The germline CDR1 and CDR2 sequences are ENHRY and SYGVKD. This CDR3 comprises 11 residues. CDR3 region: CAIAEGDTQYF. Written as DNA, the CDR3 is TGTGCCATCGCCGAGGGGGATACGCAGTATTTT.

The rearrangement joins TRBV6-2 or TRBV6-3 to TRBJ2-1, with a tentative D call TRBD2 (6 bases). The germline V gene encodes CDR1 MNHEY and CDR2 SVGEGT. This CDR3 has 14 residues. V was cut by 0 bases and J by 4 bases, with 7 bases left in between. The CDR3 here is CASSYSGTYNEQFF. The CDR3 DNA follows: TGTGCCAGCAGTTACTCCGGGACTTACAATGAGCAGTTCTTC.

The J gene is TRBJ2-3, the V gene TRBV6-2 or TRBV6-3; a weak D match, TRBD2 (7 bases). Looked up from germline, CDR1 is MNHEY and CDR2 is SVGEGT. Trimming cost V 8 bases and J 1 base, with 16 bases left between them. This CDR3 has 15 residues. The CDR3 sequence: CASPRGGAGTDTQYF. In nucleotides, the CDR3 is TGTGCCAGCCCTAGGGGGGGAGCCGGCACAGATACGCAGTATTTT.

The chain recombines TRBV20-1 with TRBJ2-6; D is undetermined. The CDR3 extends over 13 amino acids. Trimming took off 3 bases at V and 2 bases at J, with 5 bases between the two ends. The germline V gene has CDR1 DFQATT and CDR2 SNEGSKA (reference sequence). The CDR3 DNA is TGCAGTGCTAGCCCCCCTGGGGCCAACGTCCTGACTTTC. Its translation: CSASPPGANVLTF.

The chain is built from TRBV7-9 and TRBJ2-5, with D uncertain. The V end was cut by 5 bases, the J end by 7 bases, with 8 bases between. Germline V gene lookup returns CDR1 SEHNR and CDR2 FQNEAQ (reference sequence). The CDR3 runs 11 residues. Here the CDR3 reads CASSASGTQYF. The CDR3 nucleotides read TGTGCCAGCAGCGCCAGTGGGACCCAGTACTTC.

V usage is TRBV4-3 and J usage is TRBJ2-3; TRBD1 matches at 8 bases. Unmatched junction bases numbered 8, after V lost 1 base and J lost 2 bases. CDR3 length: 17 amino acids. Germline CDR1 is LGHNA and CDR2 is YSLEER. CDR3 sequence reads: CASSQAGTGTFTDTQYF. The DNA for the CDR3 is TGCGCCAGCAGCCAAGCCGGGACAGGAACCTTCACAGATACGCAGTATTTT.

This clonotype came up many times. This chain links TRBV6-5 with TRBJ1-6; D not resolved. The CDR3 spans 13 residues. Germline CDR1 is MNHEY and CDR2 is SVGAGI. V was pared by 4 bases and J by 9 bases, with 10 bases between. CDR3 residues: CASSSVMGSPLHF. DNA of the CDR3: TGTGCCAGCAGTTCCGTTATGGGTTCACCCCTCCACTTT.